This T cell receptor (beta chain) came from a study of cytomegalovirus exposure and HLA in healthy donors. The study, taken as a whole, reports: It was reported that TCR beta sequences correctly inferred the HLA-A and HLA-B alleles for most subjects.

The PCR ran on 60 Vbeta and 13 Jbeta primers. Generated by immunoSEQ multiplex PCR, the TCRdb table keeps only in-frame clones and is missing some. The clone table shows around 140,000 clones, with the ten largest holding approximately 1.6%. Germline loops: CDR1 MDHEN, CDR2 SYDVKM. V gave up 8 bases and J gave up 5 bases; unmatched junction bases: 8. CDR3 length equals 14 residues. Turning to this clone: Antigen specificity is unknown.

This TCR was sampled from a man aged 18 to 29 in good health and CMV-seronegative. Input material: PBMCs. The rearrangement uses TRBV28 and TRBJ2-1; 8 bases align to TRBD2. Written as DNA, the CDR3 is TGTGCCAGCGGAGCGGGAGCCACTCACAATGAGCAGTTCTTC. Its protein product is CASGAGATHNEQFF.